The entry below gives a single T cell receptor (beta chain) sequence along with its context. Its antigen is not identified. The source of the sample is a study of T cell responses to AZD1222 COVID-19 vaccine. Generated by immunoSEQ multiplex PCR, the TCRdb table keeps only in-frame clones and is missing some. The sample holds roughly 150,000 clones, about 91% seen once. This CDR3 has 15 residues. Germline-derived CDR1 and CDR2 are SGDLS and YYNGEE. The J segment lost 7 bases and the V segment lost 4 bases, leaving 6 bases of the junction unmatched. Study outcomes and limitations: Clonal diversity may have been underestimated in mostly white British donors. Two doses of AZD1222 preceded a rise in Spike-specific TCR breadth and depth. Reportedly, close to half of spike-specific TCRs are directed against unmutated variant regions.

The sequence came from an adult in good health. The J gene is TRBJ2-2, the V gene TRBV9; 11 bases are shared with TRBD2. Sequencing was performed on peripheral blood, taken on day 0 of AZD1222 vaccination. CDR3 DNA sequence: TGTGCCAGCAGCCCGGTTAGCGGGAGGGGCGGGGAGCTGTTTTTT. Encoded protein: CASSPVSGRGGELFF.